The rows below give T cell receptor beta chains drawn from one sample of a study of blood T cell repertoires in COVID-19. Sequenced by immunoSEQ multiplex PCR; TCRdb stores in-frame clones only, minus some. In the table there are about 40,000 clones, roughly 80% of which are singletons. The material sequenced was peripheral blood. The receptors here all came from a woman aged 55 to 70 with acute or convalescent COVID-19. The CDR3 runs from the conserved cysteine through the conserved F or W. The D gene is left open where the match is weak. For some rows the clone size is stated as once, few or many, or as a class when expanded; others skip it.

D | J | V | size | DNA | CDR3
- | TRBJ2-2 | TRBV9 | - | TGTGCCAGCAGCGTGCTGGCAAACCCGACGAACACCGGGGAGCTGTTTTTT | CASSVLANPTNTGELFF
- | TRBJ1-4 | TRBV27 | - | TGTGCCACTTGGCTCGGGGGGTTTAATGAAAAACTGTTTTTT | CATWLGGFNEKLFF
TRBD1 | TRBJ2-2 | TRBV4-2 | - | TGTGCCAGCAGCCAAGATCGGGACAGCCCGAACACCGGGGAGCTGTTTTTT | CASSQDRDSPNTGELFF
TRBD1 | TRBJ1-4 | TRBV19 | - | TGTGCCAGTAGTACCCGGACAGGGGGAACTAATGAAAAACTGTTTTTT | CASSTRTGGTNEKLFF
- | TRBJ1-3 | TRBV7-6 | - | TGTGCCAGCAGCTTGTCCCCGGGAGGCCTCTCTGGAAACACCATATATTTT | CASSLSPGGLSGNTIYF
- | TRBJ2-7 | TRBV2 | - | TGTGCCAGCAGCCGGGACTACGAGCAGTACTTC | CASSRDYEQYF
TRBD2 | TRBJ2-1 | TRBV5-4 | - | TGTGCCAGCAGCTCGGTGACTAGCGGGAGAGGCTCCTACAATGAGCAGTTCTTC | CASSSVTSGRGSYNEQFF
TRBD1 | TRBJ1-2 | TRBV30 | once | TGTGCCTGGATGGGACAGACCACTAAATACTATGGCTACACCTTC | CAWMGQTTKYYGYTF
TRBD1 | TRBJ1-3 | TRBV18 | once | TGTGCCAGCTCATCACAGGGGTCAGGAAACACCATATATTTT | CASSSQGSGNTIYF
- | TRBJ1-1 | TRBV12-3/TRBV12-4 | - | TGTGCCAGCAGTTTAGCGCGGGGAACTGAAGCTTTCTTT | CASSLARGTEAFF
- | TRBJ2-2 | TRBV9 | - | TGTGCCAGCAGCGTCGGGGCAGGGGACACCGGGGAGCTGTTTTTT | CASSVGAGDTGELFF
- | TRBJ2-3 | TRBV11-2 | - | TGTGCCAGCAGCTTAGATCAGGGGCGGACAGATACGCAGTATTTT | CASSLDQGRTDTQYF
- | TRBJ2-2 | TRBV2 | - | TGTGCCAGCAGTTCTGGACAGAGCACCGGGGAGCTGTTTTTT | CASSSGQSTGELFF
TRBD2 | TRBJ2-7 | TRBV18 | - | TGTGCCAGCTTCTCGGGAGGGTCGGCCTACGAGCAGTACTTC | CASFSGGSAYEQYF
- | TRBJ1-6 | TRBV2 | few | TGTGCCAGCAGTAAACTAACGCCAGGGAATTCACCCCTCCACTTT | CASSKLTPGNSPLHF
TRBD1 | TRBJ1-4 | TRBV28 | once | TGTGCCAGCAGTTTAGCCGGGACAGGGGCTGAAAAACTGTTTTTT | CASSLAGTGAEKLFF
- | TRBJ1-1 | TRBV7-9 | few | TGTGCCAGCACCTTCGCAGAGAACACTGAAGCTTTCTTT | CASTFAENTEAFF
- | TRBJ2-2 | TRBV20-1 | - | TGCAGTGCTAGTCTGCCGGGGGCCGGGGAGCTGTTTTTT | CSASLPGAGELFF
- | TRBJ2-1 | TRBV4-1 | - | TGCGCCAGCAGCCAAGACAATCCCAGTTACAATGAGCAGTTCTTC | CASSQDNPSYNEQFF
- | TRBJ1-2 | TRBV19 | - | TGTGCCAGTGCTAACAGGGAAAACTATGGCTACACCTTC | CASANRENYGYTF
- | TRBJ1-4 | TRBV11-2 | - | TGTGCCAGCAGCTTAGATCCTGGGGCCGCAACTAATGAAAAACTGTTTTTT | CASSLDPGAATNEKLFF
- | TRBJ1-3 | TRBV6-6 | few | TGTGCCAGCAGCCCCGGCGGCAGGGCAGATGGAAACACCATATATTTT | CASSPGGRADGNTIYF
TRBD1 | TRBJ1-2 | TRBV2 | - | TGTGCCAGCAGGAAGGGGGCCAATAACTATGGCTACACCTTC | CASRKGANNYGYTF
- | TRBJ2-5 | TRBV9 | - | TGTGCCAGCAGAGAAGGGGGTAGAGAGACCCAGTACTTC | CASREGGRETQYF
- | TRBJ2-7 | TRBV5-1 | - | TGCGCCAGCAGCTTATACGGGTCCGACGAGCAGTACTTC | CASSLYGSDEQYF
TRBD1 | TRBJ1-1 | TRBV7-8 | - | TGTGCCAGCAGCCAACAGGGGGCGGGTATGAACACTGAAGCTTTCTTT | CASSQQGAGMNTEAFF
- | TRBJ1-6 | TRBV3-1/TRBV3-2 | once | TGTGCCAGCAGCGTAAGGGCGGGCAATTCACCCCTCCACTTT | CASSVRAGNSPLHF
TRBD1 | TRBJ1-1 | TRBV28 | once | TGTGCCAGCAGTTTTATGGGACAGGGCTTCAACATGAACACTGAAGCTTTCTTT | CASSFMGQGFNMNTEAFF
- | TRBJ2-7 | TRBV6-6 | few | TGTGCCAGCAGTTACACAGGGTACTACGAGCAGTACTTC | CASSYTGYYEQYF
- | TRBJ1-2 | TRBV18 | - | TGTGCCAGCTCACCATATGGCTCAGGGGCCCCCTTCGGCTATGGCTACACCTTC | CASSPYGSGAPFGYGYTF
- | TRBJ1-5 | TRBV4-1 | few | TGCGCCAGCAGCGCAGTGGAGGAGCAGCCCCAGCATTTT | CASSAVEEQPQHF
- | TRBJ2-3 | TRBV9 | - | TGTGCCAGCAGCGTAGGGAGTAGGGGTGCCACAGATACGCAGTATTTT | CASSVGSRGATDTQYF
TRBD1 | TRBJ1-1 | TRBV5-1 | - | TGCGCCAGCAGCTCTCGGACAGGGAACACTGAAGCTTTCTTT | CASSSRTGNTEAFF
- | TRBJ2-1 | TRBV5-6 | - | TGTGCCAGCAGCCCGGGGGCTAGCGGTTACAATGAGCAGTTCTTC | CASSPGASGYNEQFF
- | TRBJ2-6 | TRBV5-5 | - | TGTGCCAGCAGCTCGGCGCCCACAGGGAGCTCTGGGGCCAACGTCCTGACTTTC | CASSSAPTGSSGANVLTF
- | TRBJ2-1 | TRBV20-1 | - | TGCAGTGCTAGTCGACAAGAATACAATGAGCAGTTCTTC | CSASRQEYNEQFF
- | TRBJ1-4 | TRBV28 | - | TGTGCCAGCAGTTTATATTCTCCAGGGAAACTGTTTTTT | CASSLYSPGKLFF
- | TRBJ2-7 | TRBV7-9 | - | TGTGCCAGCGTCGGGGGAGGCGACGAGCAGTACTTC | CASVGGGDEQYF
- | TRBJ2-1 | TRBV3-1/TRBV3-2 | - | TGTGCCAGCAGCCCCCAAACAACTAGTGGAAGTGGTGAGCAGTTCTTC | CASSPQTTSGSGEQFF
- | TRBJ1-1 | TRBV6-5 | - | TGTGCCAGTTTTCCGAGGGCAACCGGCGGCACTGAAGCTTTCTTT | CASFPRATGGTEAFF
TRBD2 | TRBJ2-1 | TRBV29-1 | - | TGCAGCGTTGCGCTAGCGGGGGGGCGGAATGAGCAGTTCTTC | CSVALAGGRNEQFF
- | TRBJ1-1 | TRBV21-1 | - | TGTGCCAGCAGCCTTCTCAGGGGGATAAGGAACACTGAAGCTTTCTTT | CASSLLRGIRNTEAFF
TRBD2 | TRBJ2-1 | TRBV6-5 | - | TGTGCCAGCACCCCTCTAGCGGGAGACTACAATGAGCAGTTCTTC | CASTPLAGDYNEQFF
- | TRBJ1-5 | TRBV30 | - | TGTGCCTGGAGTGGAACTTCTAGCAATCAGCCCCAGCATTTT | CAWSGTSSNQPQHF
- | TRBJ1-2 | TRBV29-1 | medium-sized | TGCAGCGCCATGGAGGGTCCGGCGCTCACCTTC | CSAMEGPALTF
TRBD2 | TRBJ2-6 | TRBV4-1 | - | TGCGCCAGCAGCCAACCAAGACTAGCGGTTCACTCTGGGGCCAACGTCCTGACTTTC | CASSQPRLAVHSGANVLTF
TRBD1 | TRBJ2-1 | TRBV24-1 | - | TGTGCCACCAGTGAAACCGACAGGGGTAGGAATGAGCAGTTCTTC | CATSETDRGRNEQFF
TRBD1 | TRBJ2-5 | TRBV6-5 | - | TGTGCCAGCAGTTACGGGACAGCTACTTCGGAGACCCAGTACTTC | CASSYGTATSETQYF
- | TRBJ1-2 | TRBV18 | - | TGTGCCAGCTCACCTACGAACAGGAAATATGGCTACACCTTC | CASSPTNRKYGYTF
- | TRBJ1-3 | TRBV5-1 | - | TGCGCCAGCAGCTTGGAGGCAGGGTTTGCGCATGTGACGGACTCTGGAAACACCATATATTTT | CASSLEAGFAHVTDSGNTIYF
TRBD1 | TRBJ1-1 | TRBV18 | once | TGTGCCAGCTCACAAAGACAGGGTGGCACTGAAGCTTTCTTT | CASSQRQGGTEAFF
- | TRBJ2-3 | TRBV5-1 | - | TGCGCCAGCAGCAGTAGCGGATACGACACAGATACGCAGTATTTT | CASSSSGYDTDTQYF
- | TRBJ1-1 | TRBV14 | - | TGTGCCAGCAGCCAAGATGAGGTTGGTGGAGCTTTCTTT | CASSQDEVGGAFF
- | TRBJ2-7 | TRBV19 | - | TGTGCCAGTAGTACCCGGACACAGACATACGAGCAGTACTTC | CASSTRTQTYEQYF
TRBD1 | TRBJ2-2 | TRBV27 | - | TGTGCCAGCAGAAGGAGCGACAGGGGAAGTCTGGTCGGGGAGCTGTTTTTT | CASRRSDRGSLVGELFF
- | TRBJ2-1 | TRBV12-3/TRBV12-4 | - | TGTGCCAGCAGGTTGAGTCTCAATGAGCAGTTCTTC | CASRLSLNEQFF
- | TRBJ1-3 | TRBV18 | - | TGTGCCAGCTCACTTAGGACAGCCTCTGGAAACACCATATATTTT | CASSLRTASGNTIYF
- | TRBJ1-5 | TRBV27 | few | TGTGCCAGCAGTTTAAATCCCGGGAATCAGCCCCAGCATTTT | CASSLNPGNQPQHF
- | TRBJ2-2 | TRBV7-3 | - | TGTGCCAGCAGCTTATCTCACCGAGCGAACACCGGGGAGCTGTTTTTT | CASSLSHRANTGELFF
TRBD1 | TRBJ2-1 | TRBV7-9 | - | TGTGCCAGCAGCAAAACCGGGACAGCATCCTACAATGAGCAGTTCTTC | CASSKTGTASYNEQFF